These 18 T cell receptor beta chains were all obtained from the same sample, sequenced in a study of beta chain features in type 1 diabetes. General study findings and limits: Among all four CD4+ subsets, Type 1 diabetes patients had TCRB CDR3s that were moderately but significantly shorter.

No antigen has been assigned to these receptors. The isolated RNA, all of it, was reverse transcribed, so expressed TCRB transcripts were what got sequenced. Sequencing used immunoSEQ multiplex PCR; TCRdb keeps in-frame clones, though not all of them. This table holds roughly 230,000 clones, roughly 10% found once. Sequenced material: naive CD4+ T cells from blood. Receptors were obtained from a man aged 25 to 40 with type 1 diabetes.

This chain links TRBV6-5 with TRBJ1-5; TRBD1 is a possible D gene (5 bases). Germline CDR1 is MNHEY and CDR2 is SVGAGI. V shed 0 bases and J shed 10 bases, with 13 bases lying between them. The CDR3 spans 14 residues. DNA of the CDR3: TGTGCCAGCAGTTACTCGGGGGGAGTTGATCCCCAGCATTTT. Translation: CASSYSGGVDPQHF.

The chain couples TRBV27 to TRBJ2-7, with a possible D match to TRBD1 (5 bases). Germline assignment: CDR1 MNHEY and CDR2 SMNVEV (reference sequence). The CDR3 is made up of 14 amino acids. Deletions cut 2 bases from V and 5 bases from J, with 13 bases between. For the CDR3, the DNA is TGTGCCAGCAGTTTACAGGGTTGGGTCGACGAGCAGTACTTC. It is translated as CASSLQGWVDEQYF.

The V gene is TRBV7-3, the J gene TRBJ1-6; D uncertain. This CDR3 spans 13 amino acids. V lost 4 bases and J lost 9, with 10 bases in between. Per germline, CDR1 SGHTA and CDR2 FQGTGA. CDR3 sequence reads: CASSSGLSSPLHF. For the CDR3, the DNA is TGTGCCAGCAGCTCGGGGTTAAGTTCACCCCTCCACTTT. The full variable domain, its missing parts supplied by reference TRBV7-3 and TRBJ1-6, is GAGVSQTPSNKVTEKGKYVELRCDPISGHTALYWYRQSLGQGPEFLIYFQGTGAADDSGLPNDRFFAVRPEGSVSTLKIQRTERGDSAVYLCASSSGLSSPLHFGNGTRLTVT.

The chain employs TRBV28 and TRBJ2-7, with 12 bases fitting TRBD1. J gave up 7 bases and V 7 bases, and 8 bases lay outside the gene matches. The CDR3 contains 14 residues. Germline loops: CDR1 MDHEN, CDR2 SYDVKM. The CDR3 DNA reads TGTGCCAGCATTGGGGACAGGGGGCGAGGGGAGCAGTACTTC. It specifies CASIGDRGRGEQYF. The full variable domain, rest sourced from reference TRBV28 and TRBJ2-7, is DVKVTQSSRYLVKRTGEKVFLECVQDMDHENMFWYRQDPGLGLRLIYFSYDVKMKEKGDIPEGYSVSREKKERFSLILESASTNQTSMYLCASIGDRGRGEQYFGPGTRLTVT.

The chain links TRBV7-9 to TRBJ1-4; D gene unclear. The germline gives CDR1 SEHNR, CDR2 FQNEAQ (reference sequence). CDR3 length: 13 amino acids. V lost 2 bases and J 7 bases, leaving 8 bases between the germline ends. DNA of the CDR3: TGTGCCAGCAGCTTACTTACGGGTGAAAAACTGTTTTTT. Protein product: CASSLLTGEKLFF.

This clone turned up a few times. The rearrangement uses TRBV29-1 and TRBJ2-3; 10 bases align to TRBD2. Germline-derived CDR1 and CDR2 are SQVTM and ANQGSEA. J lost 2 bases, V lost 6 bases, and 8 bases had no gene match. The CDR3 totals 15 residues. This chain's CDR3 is CSVETLAGATDTQYF. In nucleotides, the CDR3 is TGCAGCGTCGAAACTCTAGCGGGGGCCACAGATACGCAGTATTTT.

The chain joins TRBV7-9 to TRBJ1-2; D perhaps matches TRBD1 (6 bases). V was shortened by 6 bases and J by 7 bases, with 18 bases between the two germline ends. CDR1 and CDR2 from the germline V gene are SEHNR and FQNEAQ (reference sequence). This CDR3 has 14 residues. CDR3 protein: CASRTNRDESGYTF. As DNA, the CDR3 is TGTGCCAGCAGAACCAACAGGGACGAGAGTGGCTACACCTTC. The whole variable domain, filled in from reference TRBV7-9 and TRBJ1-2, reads DTGVSQNPRHKITKRGQNVTFRCDPISEHNRLYWYRQTLGQGPEFLTYFQNEAQLEKSRLLSDRFSAERPKGSFSTLEIQRTEQGDSAMYLCASRTNRDESGYTFGSGTRLTVV.

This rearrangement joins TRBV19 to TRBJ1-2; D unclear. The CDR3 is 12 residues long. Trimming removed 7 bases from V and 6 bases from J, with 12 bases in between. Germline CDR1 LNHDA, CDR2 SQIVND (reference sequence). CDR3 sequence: CASNLPEDGYTF. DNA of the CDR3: TGTGCCAGTAACCTCCCCGAGGATGGCTACACCTTC.

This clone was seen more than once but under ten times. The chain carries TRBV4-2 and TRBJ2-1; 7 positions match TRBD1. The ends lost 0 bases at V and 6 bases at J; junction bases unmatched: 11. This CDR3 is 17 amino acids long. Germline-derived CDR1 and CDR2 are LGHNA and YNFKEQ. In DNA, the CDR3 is TGTGCCAGCAGCCAAGATGTGGGACAGACTACCTTCAATGAGCAGTTCTTC. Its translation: CASSQDVGQTTFNEQFF.

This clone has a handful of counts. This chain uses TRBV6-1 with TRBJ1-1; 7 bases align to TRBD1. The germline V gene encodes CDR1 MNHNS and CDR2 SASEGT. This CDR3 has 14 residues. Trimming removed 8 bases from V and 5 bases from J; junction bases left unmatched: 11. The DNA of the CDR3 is TGTGCCAGCGACGAGGGGGCGCGGCTGACTGAAGCTTTCTTT. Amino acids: CASDEGARLTEAFF.

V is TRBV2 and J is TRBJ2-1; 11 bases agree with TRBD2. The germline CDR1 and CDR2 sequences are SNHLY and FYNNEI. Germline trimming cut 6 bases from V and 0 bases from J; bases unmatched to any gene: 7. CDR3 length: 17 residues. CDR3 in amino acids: CASRKPLAGGSYNEQFF. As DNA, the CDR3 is TGTGCCAGCAGGAAACCCCTAGCGGGGGGCTCCTACAATGAGCAGTTCTTC.

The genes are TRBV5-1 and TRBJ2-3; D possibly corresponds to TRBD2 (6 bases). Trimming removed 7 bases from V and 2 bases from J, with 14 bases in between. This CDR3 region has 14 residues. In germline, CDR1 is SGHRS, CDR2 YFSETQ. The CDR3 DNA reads TGCGCCAGCCGGAGGGACTCCCTCACAGATACGCAGTATTTT. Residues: CASRRDSLTDTQYF.

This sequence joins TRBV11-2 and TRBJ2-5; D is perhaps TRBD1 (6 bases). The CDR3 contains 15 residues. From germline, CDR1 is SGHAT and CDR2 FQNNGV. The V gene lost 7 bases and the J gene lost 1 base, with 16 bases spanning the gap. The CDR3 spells CASIPVRGSQETQYF. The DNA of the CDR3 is TGTGCCAGCATCCCGGTCAGGGGATCCCAAGAGACCCAGTACTTC.

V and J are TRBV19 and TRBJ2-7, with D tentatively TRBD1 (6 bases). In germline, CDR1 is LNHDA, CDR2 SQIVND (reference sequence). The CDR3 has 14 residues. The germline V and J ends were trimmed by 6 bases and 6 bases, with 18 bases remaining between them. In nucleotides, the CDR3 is TGTGCCAGTAGATTACAGGGAAATCGGGGCGAGCAGTACTTC. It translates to CASRLQGNRGEQYF.

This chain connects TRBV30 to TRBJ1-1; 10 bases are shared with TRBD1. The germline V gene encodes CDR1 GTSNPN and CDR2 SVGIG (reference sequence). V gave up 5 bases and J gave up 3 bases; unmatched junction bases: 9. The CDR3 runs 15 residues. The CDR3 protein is CAWGRQGARDTEAFF. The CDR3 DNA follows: TGTGCCTGGGGAAGACAGGGGGCAAGGGACACTGAAGCTTTCTTT.

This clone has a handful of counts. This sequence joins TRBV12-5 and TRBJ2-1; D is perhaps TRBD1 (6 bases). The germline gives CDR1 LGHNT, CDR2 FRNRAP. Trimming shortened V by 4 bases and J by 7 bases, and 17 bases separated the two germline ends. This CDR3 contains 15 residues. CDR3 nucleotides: TGTGCTAGTGGTTCCACTCCCATACAGGGAAATGAGCAGTTCTTC. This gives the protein CASGSTPIQGNEQFF.

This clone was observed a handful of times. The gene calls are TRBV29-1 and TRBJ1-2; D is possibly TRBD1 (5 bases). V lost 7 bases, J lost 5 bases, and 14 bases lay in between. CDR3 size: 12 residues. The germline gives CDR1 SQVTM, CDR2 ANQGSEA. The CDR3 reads CSGSQELYGYTF. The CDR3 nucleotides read TGCAGCGGCTCACAGGAACTATATGGCTACACCTTC. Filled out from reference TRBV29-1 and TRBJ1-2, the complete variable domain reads SAVISQKPSRDICQRGTSLTIQCQVDSQVTMMFWYRQQPGQSLTLIATANQGSEATYESGFVIDKFPISRPNLTFSTLTVSNMSPEDSSIYLCSGSQELYGYTFGSGTRLTVV.

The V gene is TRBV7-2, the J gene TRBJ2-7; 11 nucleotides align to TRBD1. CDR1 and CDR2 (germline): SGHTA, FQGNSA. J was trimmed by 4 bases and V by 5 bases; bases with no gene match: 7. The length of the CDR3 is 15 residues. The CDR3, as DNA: TGTGCCAGCAGCCGCCGGGACAGGGGGAAATACGAGCAGTACTTC. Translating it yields CASSRRDRGKYEQYF.